This T cell receptor beta chain was retrieved from a study of OX40 agonist ivuxolimab in advanced cancers. Trimming left V 10 bases short and J 4 bases short, with 10 bases between. The CDR3 runs 12 residues. Germline CDR1 and CDR2: SGHTA and FQGNSA. Overall study results and limits: Blood T cells, both CD4+ and CD8+, expanded clonally by week 6 at 0.1 to 3.0 mg/kg.

A remark on this clone: The antigen is unknown.

Sequenced by immunoSEQ multiplex PCR; TCRdb stores in-frame clones only, minus some. The table includes approximately 70,000 clones, more than 80% detected once. The sample was CD4+ or CD8+ T cells sorted from blood, taken in a trial of the OX40 agonist ivuxolimab. The sequence was collected from an adult with an advanced solid tumor such as melanoma, head and neck, liver or kidney cancer. V usage is TRBV7-2 and J usage is TRBJ2-2; tentatively, D is TRBD1 (7 bases). CDR3 in DNA: TGTGCCATGCAGGGGGGCACCGGGGAGCTGTTTTTT. Its translation is CAMQGGTGELFF.